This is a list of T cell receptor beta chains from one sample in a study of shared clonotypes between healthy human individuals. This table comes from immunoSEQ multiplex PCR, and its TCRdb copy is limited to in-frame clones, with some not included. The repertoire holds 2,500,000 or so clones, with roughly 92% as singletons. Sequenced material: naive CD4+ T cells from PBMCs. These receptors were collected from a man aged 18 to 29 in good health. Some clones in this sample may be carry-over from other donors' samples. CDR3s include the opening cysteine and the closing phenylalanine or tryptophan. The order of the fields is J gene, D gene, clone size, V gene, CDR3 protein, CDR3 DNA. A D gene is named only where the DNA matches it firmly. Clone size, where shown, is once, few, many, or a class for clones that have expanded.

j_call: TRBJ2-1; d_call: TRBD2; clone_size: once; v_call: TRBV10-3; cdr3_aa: CAISPAGGGPYNEQFF; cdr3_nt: TGTGCCATCAGCCCAGCGGGGGGCGGGCCCTACAATGAGCAGTTCTTC
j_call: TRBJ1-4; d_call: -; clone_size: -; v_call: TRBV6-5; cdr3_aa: CASSRLSTNEKLFF; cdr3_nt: TGTGCCAGCAGCCGGTTGTCAACTAATGAAAAACTGTTTTTT
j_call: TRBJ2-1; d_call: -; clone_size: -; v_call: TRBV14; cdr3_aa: CASSQVSSGYEQFF; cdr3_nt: TGTGCCAGCAGCCAAGTATCATCAGGGTATGAGCAGTTCTTC
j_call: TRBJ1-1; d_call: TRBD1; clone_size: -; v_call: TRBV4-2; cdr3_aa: CASSPRDRIEHEAFF; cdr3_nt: TGTGCCAGCAGCCCACGGGACAGGATAGAACATGAAGCTTTCTTT
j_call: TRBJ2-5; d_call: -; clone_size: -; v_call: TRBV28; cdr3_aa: CASSLISGNQETQYF; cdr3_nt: TGTGCCAGCAGTTTAATCTCCGGAAACCAAGAGACCCAGTACTTC
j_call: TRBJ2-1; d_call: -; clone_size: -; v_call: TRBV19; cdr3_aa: CASSGRQGLVF; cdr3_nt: TGTGCCAGTAGCGGGAGACAGGGTTTGGTCTTC
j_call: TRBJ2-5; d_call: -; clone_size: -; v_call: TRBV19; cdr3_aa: CASSISGLKRGETQYF; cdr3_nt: TGTGCCAGTAGTATATCGGGCCTAAAAAGGGGGGAGACCCAGTACTTC
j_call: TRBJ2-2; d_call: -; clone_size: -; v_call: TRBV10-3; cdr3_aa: CAISVDDGELFF; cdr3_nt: TGTGCCATCAGTGTCGACGACGGGGAGCTGTTTTTT
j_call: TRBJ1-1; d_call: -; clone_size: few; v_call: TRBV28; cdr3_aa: CASSPPGGRPEAFF; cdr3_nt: TGTGCCAGCAGTCCCCCTGGTGGGCGGCCTGAAGCTTTCTTT
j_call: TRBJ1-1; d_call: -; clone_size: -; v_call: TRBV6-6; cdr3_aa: CASSYSPGSTEAFF; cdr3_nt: TGTGCCAGCAGTTACTCTCCGGGGTCCACTGAAGCTTTCTTT
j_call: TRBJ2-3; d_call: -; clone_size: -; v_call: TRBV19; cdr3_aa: CASTTKLGHLGDTQYF; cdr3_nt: TGTGCCAGTACCACGAAGCTGGGACATCTAGGGGATACGCAGTATTTT
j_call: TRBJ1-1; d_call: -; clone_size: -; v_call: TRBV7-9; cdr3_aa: CASRDRSGTEAFF; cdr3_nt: TGTGCCAGCAGGGATAGATCGGGTACTGAAGCTTTCTTT
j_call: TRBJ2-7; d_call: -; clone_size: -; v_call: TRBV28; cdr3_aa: CASSTIGTGWTSVYEQYF; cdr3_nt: TGTGCCAGCAGCACCATCGGGACAGGGTGGACTAGCGTCTACGAGCAGTACTTC
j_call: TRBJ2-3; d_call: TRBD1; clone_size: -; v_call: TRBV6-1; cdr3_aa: CATMSAPGQSDTQYF; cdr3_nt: TGTGCCACCATGTCAGCACCGGGACAGTCAGATACGCAGTATTTT
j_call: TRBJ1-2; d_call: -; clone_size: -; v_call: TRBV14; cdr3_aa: CASGRGGYTF; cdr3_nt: TGTGCCAGCGGCAGGGGCGGCTACACCTTC
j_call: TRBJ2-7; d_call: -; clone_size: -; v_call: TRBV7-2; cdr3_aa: CASSLPSSYEQYF; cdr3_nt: TGTGCCAGCAGCTTACCCTCATCCTACGAGCAGTACTTC
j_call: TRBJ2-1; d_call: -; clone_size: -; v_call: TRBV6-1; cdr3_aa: CASSGTSNEQFF; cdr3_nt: TGTGCCAGCAGTGGCACTAGCAATGAGCAGTTCTTC
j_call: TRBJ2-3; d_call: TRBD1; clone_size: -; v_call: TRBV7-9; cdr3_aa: CASSIYLPRQGVFRNTQYF; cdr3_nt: TGTGCCAGCAGCATCTATCTCCCGCGACAGGGGGTTTTTAGGAATACGCAGTATTTT
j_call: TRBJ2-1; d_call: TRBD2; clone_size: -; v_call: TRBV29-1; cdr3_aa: CSFGLAGVSGQFF; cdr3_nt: TGCAGCTTCGGGCTAGCGGGGGTTTCCGGGCAGTTCTTC
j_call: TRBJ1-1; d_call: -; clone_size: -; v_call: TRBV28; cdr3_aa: CASSPLDTEAFF; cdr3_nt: TGTGCCAGCAGCCCGCTCGACACTGAAGCTTTCTTT
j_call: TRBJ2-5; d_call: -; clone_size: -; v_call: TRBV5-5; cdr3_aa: CASSMGPQETQYF; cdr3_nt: TGTGCCAGCAGCATGGGCCCCCAAGAGACCCAGTACTTC
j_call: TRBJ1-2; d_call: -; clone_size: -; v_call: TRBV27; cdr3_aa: CASRTRVSYGYTF; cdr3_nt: TGTGCCAGCAGAACCAGGGTTTCGTATGGCTACACCTTC
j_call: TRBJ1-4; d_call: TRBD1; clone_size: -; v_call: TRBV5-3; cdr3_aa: CVTNRGLEKLFF; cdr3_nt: TGTGTAACGAACAGGGGGCTCGAAAAACTGTTTTTT
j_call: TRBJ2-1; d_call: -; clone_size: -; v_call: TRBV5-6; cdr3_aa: CASSLAGPRDNEQFF; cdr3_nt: TGTGCCAGCAGCTTGGCGGGGCCTAGGGACAATGAGCAGTTCTTC
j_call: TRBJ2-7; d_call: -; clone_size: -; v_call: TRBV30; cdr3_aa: CAWSPLYEQYF; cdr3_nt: TGTGCCTGGAGTCCCCTCTACGAGCAGTACTTC
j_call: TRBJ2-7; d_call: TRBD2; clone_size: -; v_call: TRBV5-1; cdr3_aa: CASSPRTSGSSEQYF; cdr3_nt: TGCGCCAGCAGCCCCCGGACTAGCGGGAGCAGCGAGCAGTACTTC
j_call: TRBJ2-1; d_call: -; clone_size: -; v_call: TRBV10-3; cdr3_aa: CAISEALSGSYNEQFF; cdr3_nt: TGTGCCATCAGTGAGGCGCTAAGCGGGTCCTACAATGAGCAGTTCTTC
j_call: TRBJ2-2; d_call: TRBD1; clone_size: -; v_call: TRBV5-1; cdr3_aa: CASSFRDRVTGELFF; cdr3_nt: TGCGCCAGCAGCTTCCGGGACAGGGTAACCGGGGAGCTGTTTTTT
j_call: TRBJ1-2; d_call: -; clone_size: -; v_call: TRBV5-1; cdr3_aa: CASSLAVGNDYGYTF; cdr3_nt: TGCGCCAGCAGCTTGGCGGTAGGGAATGACTATGGCTACACCTTC
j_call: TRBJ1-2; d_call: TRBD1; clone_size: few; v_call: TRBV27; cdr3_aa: CASSFRDSPYTF; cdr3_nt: TGTGCCAGCAGTTTCCGGGACAGCCCCTACACCTTC
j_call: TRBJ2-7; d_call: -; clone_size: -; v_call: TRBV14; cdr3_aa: CASSSRSTGEQYF; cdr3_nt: TGTGCCAGCAGCTCCCGGAGCACGGGCGAGCAGTACTTC
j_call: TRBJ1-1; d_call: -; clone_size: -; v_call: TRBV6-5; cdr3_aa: CASSFQWGRNTEAFF; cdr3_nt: TGTGCCAGCAGTTTTCAATGGGGGCGAAACACTGAAGCTTTCTTT
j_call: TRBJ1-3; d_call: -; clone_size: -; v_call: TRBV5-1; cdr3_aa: CASSPGEHTIYF; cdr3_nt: TGCGCCAGCAGCCCGGGGGAGCACACCATATATTTT
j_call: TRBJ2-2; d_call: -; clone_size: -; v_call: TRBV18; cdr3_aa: CASSPDVELFF; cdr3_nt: TGTGCCAGCTCACCAGACGTTGAGCTGTTTTTT
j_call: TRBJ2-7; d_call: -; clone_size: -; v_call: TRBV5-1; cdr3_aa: CASSSPGLEQYF; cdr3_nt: TGCGCCAGCAGCTCTCCGGGTCTCGAGCAGTACTTC
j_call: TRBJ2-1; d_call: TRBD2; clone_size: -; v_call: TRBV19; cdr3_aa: CASSTYGTSGGRNEQFF; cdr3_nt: TGTGCCAGTAGTACCTACGGGACTAGCGGGGGCAGGAATGAGCAGTTCTTC